This record covers a single TCR beta chain. At one end the junction does not follow the germline gene, possibly because of a read error. Three rounds of nested PCR, following a modified ARM-PCR protocol, produced the TCRbeta library. TCRdb re-derived calls from the multiplex PCR reads in MiXCR, one entry per CDR3 protein. The table has some 73,000 distinct CDR3 sequences, approximately 80% seen once. The data are from a study of tumor and adjacent non-tumor tissue in lung cancer. No cell sorting was done before RNA was extracted from the tissue. The normal lung tissue was taken more than 3 cm from the tumor edge. This CDR3 comprises 16 residues. Germline values: CDR1 KGHDR, CDR2 SFDVKD.

This sequence was found in a man aged 55 to 69 with non-small cell lung cancer. What was sequenced was distant non-tumor lung tissue. The chain employs TRBV24-1 and TRBJ2-2, with a tentative D call TRBD2 (5 bases). This CDR3 reads CATSPATTQRTGELLF. In DNA form, the CDR3 reads TGTGCCACCAGTCCCGCAACCACACAGAGGACCGGGGAGCTACTTTTT.